This TCR beta chain was captured by sequencing in a study of cytomegalovirus exposure and HLA in healthy donors. Study as a whole: There were 75 million to 95 million unique TCRs (from HLA-typed donors) in an early data release. Study results and limitations: CMV serostatus was the only immune exposure information that was available. Looking again later, the authors saw that most CMV-associated TCR beta chains seemed HLA-restricted.

Amplification used 60 Vbeta primers and 13 Jbeta primers. Profiling relied on immunoSEQ multiplex PCR, and the TCRdb table lists in-frame clones only, not all of them. This repertoire shows 90,000 to 150,000 clones, roughly four fifths found once; its top ten account for approximately 3%. As to this clone: What it binds is unknown.

Germline lookup yields CDR1 GTSNPN and CDR2 SVGIG (reference sequence). V lost 3 bases and J 1 base, leaving 16 bases between the germline ends. The CDR3 extends over 15 amino acids. The clonotype was recovered from a woman aged 40 to 55 in good health and CMV-seropositive. This chain connects TRBV30 to TRBJ2-7; D perhaps matches TRBD2 (6 bases). Sequenced input: PBMCs. The chain's CDR3 is CAWSPRVGGSYEQYF. The CDR3 coding sequence is TGTGCCTGGAGCCCCAGGGTTGGAGGGTCCTACGAGCAGTACTTC.